This T cell receptor (beta chain) was retrieved from a study of blood T cell repertoires in COVID-19. Overall study context: The United States, Italy and Spain provided the acute and convalescent COVID-19 samples. PBMCs, B-cell-depleted T cells, or T cells were the source of the cDNA or gDNA that made up the material.

Under the authors' procedure: How many nucleated cells were present was estimated from reference gene primer amplification. Profiled with immunoSEQ multiplex PCR; TCRdb holds only in-frame clones, not every one. From that table come the V and J calls and clone size; the DNA was used to work out D and trimming. The sample records about 400,000 clones, about 89% being singletons. V was clipped by 7 bases and J by 5 bases; unmatched bases: 18. The CDR3 contains 18 residues. The germline gives CDR1 LNHDA, CDR2 SQIVND (reference sequence). The receptor's source is a man aged 35-49 years with acute or convalescent COVID-19. Sequencing was performed on peripheral blood. The chain recombines TRBV19 with TRBJ2-1, with 9 bases identical to TRBD1. The CDR3 DNA reads as TGTGCCAGTAATCTAGGACAGGGGTTTTTTTGGGACAACAATGAGCAGTTCTTC. Translated: CASNLGQGFFWDNNEQFF.